This record concerns one T cell receptor beta chain sequence. Its specificity is not known. These data originate in a study of beta chain features in type 1 diabetes. Study results and caveats: TCRB CDR3s were moderately but significantly shorter in Type 1 diabetes patients in all four CD4+ subsets.

Every bit of the isolated RNA underwent reverse transcription, so sequencing read expressed TCRB transcripts. Sequenced by immunoSEQ multiplex PCR; TCRdb stores in-frame clones only, minus some. The repertoire holds more than 100,000 clones, with over 25% as singletons. The V end lost 6 bases, the J end lost 8 bases, and 16 bases lay between the germline ends. Germline loops: CDR1 MDHEN, CDR2 SYDVKM. The CDR3 spans 14 residues. The receptor was derived from a woman between 18 and 30 years old with type 1 diabetes. Source material: central memory CD4+ T cells from blood. V and J are TRBV28 and TRBJ1-4, with D possibly matching TRBD1 (6 bases). The CDR3 DNA sequence: TGTGCCAGCAGCAGCGGACAGATGGGGGAAAAACTGTTTTTT. Protein sequence: CASSSGQMGEKLFF.